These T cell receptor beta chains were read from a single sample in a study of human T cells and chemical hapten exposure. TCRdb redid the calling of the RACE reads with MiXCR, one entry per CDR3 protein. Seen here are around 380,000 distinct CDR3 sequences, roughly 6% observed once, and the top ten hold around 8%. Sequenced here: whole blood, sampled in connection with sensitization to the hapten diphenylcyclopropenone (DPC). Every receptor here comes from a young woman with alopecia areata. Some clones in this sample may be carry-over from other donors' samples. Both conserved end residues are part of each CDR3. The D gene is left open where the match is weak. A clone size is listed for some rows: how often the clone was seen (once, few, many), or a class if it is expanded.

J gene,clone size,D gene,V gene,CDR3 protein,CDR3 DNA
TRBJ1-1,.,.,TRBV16,CASSLQARTEAFF,TGTGCCAGCAGCTTGCAGGCTCGCACTGAAGCTTTCTTT
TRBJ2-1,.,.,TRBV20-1,CSASRLAGGSYNEQFF,TGCAGTGCTAGTCGACTAGCAGGGGGCTCCTACAATGAGCAGTTCTTC
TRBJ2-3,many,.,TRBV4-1,CASSQDWGTDTQYF,TGCGCCAGCAGCCAAGATTGGGGGACAGATACGCAGTATTTT
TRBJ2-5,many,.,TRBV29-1,CSVEDQGETQYF,TGCAGCGTTGAAGATCAAGGAGAGACCCAGTACTTC
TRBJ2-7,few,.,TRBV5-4,CASSLELGALEQYF,TGTGCCAGCAGCTTGGAACTGGGGGCGCTTGAGCAGTACTTC
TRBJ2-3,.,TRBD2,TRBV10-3,CAISDRARVTSGGTDTQYF,TGTGCCATCAGTGATCGGGCTCGCGTGACTAGCGGGGGAACGGATACGCAGTATTTT
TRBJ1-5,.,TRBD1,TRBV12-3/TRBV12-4,CASSQGQGTQPQHF,TGTGCCAGCAGTCAAGGACAGGGGACTCAGCCCCAGCATTTT
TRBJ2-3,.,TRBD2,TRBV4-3,CASSQEYSGGSKRDTQYF,TGCGCCAGCAGCCAAGAGTATAGCGGGGGGTCTAAACGGGATACGCAGTATTTT
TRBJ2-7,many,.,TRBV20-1,CSAPVEPSSYEQYF,TGCAGTGCTCCGGTTGAGCCAAGCTCCTACGAGCAGTACTTC
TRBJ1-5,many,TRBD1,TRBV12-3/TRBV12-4,CASREDRAGPQHF,TGTGCCAGCAGAGAGGACAGGGCAGGGCCCCAGCATTTT
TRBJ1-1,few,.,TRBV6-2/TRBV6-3,CASSYSAGAGTEAFF,TGTGCCAGCAGTTACTCGGCGGGGGCCGGAACTGAAGCTTTCTTT
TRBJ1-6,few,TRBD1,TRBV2,CASSDGQGESPLHF,TGTGCCAGCAGTGATGGGCAGGGGGAATCACCCCTCCACTTT
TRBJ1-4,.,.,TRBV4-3,CASSQDQFGEKLFF,TGCGCCAGCAGCCAAGATCAATTTGGGGAAAAACTGTTTTTT
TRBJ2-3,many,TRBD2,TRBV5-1,CASRPSGEVSDTQYF,TGCGCCAGCAGGCCTAGCGGGGAAGTCTCAGATACGCAGTATTTT
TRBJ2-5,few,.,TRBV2,CASSERRTETQYF,TGTGCCAGCAGTGAGAGGCGAACGGAGACCCAGTACTTC
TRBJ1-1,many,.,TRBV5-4,CASSEDRNPLAFF,TGTGCCAGCAGCGAAGACAGGAACCCTCTGGCTTTCTTT
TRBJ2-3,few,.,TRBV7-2,CASSLEHTRTDTQYF,TGTGCCAGCAGCTTGGAGCATACACGCACAGATACGCAGTATTTT
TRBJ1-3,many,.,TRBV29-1,CSVGERGNLNSGNTIYF,TGCAGCGTGGGAGAGAGGGGGAATCTTAACTCTGGAAACACCATATATTTT
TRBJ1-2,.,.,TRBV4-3,CASSQEWVGYGYTF,TGCGCCAGCAGCCAAGAATGGGTGGGCTATGGCTACACCTTC
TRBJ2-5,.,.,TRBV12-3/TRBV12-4,CASSLASYQETQYF,TGTGCCAGCAGTTTAGCGTCGTATCAAGAGACCCAGTACTTC
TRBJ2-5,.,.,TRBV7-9,CASSSALRYQETQYF,TGTGCCAGCAGCTCCGCCCTGAGGTACCAAGAGACCCAGTACTTC
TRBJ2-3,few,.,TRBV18,CASSPRPEPTDTQYF,TGTGCCAGCTCACCACGACCAGAACCCACAGATACGCAGTATTTT
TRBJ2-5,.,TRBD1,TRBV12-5,CASALRGGPEYF,TGTGCTAGTGCCTTGAGAGGGGGCCCTGAGTACTTC
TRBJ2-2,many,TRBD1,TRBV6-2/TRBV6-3,CASSYPTGRDTGELFF,TGTGCCAGCAGTTACCCGACAGGGCGGGACACCGGGGAGCTGTTTTTT
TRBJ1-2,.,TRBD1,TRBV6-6,CASSRGDRDPTNYGYTF,TGTGCCAGCAGCCGCGGAGACAGGGACCCAACTAACTATGGCTACACCTTC
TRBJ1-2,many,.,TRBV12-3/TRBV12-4,CASRQSGAYGYTF,TGTGCCAGCAGGCAATCAGGGGCCTATGGCTACACCTTC
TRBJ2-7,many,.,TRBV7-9,CASSSDSRKEQYF,TGTGCCAGCAGCTCGGACAGCCGAAAAGAGCAGTACTTC
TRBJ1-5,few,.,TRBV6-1,CQAGAPDQPQHF,TGTCAGGCGGGGGCCCCGGATCAGCCCCAGCATTTT
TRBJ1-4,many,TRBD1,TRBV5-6,CASSLRETGSTYANEKLFF,TGTGCCAGCAGCCTACGAGAGACAGGGAGTACTTACGCTAATGAAAAACTGTTTTTT
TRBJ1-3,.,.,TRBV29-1,CSVEYPSGNTIYF,TGCAGCGTTGAATACCCCTCTGGAAACACCATATATTTT
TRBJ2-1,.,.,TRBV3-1,CASSQDPGQHNEQFF,TGTGCCAGCAGCCAAGATCCGGGGCAGCACAATGAGCAGTTCTTC
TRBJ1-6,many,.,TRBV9,CASSVLDSGYSPLHF,TGTGCCAGCAGCGTGTTGGATTCGGGGTATTCACCCCTCCACTTT
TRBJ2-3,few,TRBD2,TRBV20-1,CSAPLISTSGGDTQYF,TGCAGTGCTCCCCTCATTTCTACTAGCGGGGGAGATACGCAGTATTTT
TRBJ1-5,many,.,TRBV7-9,CASSLEEGVQPQHF,TGTGCCAGCAGCTTAGAGGAGGGGGTTCAGCCCCAGCATTTT
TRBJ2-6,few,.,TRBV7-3,CASSGAGRAGANVLTF,TGTGCCAGCAGCGGAGCAGGGCGGGCTGGGGCCAACGTCCTGACTTTC
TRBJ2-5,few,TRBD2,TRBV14,CASSQGLAGGLGETQYF,TGTGCCAGCAGCCAAGGACTAGCGGGGGGCCTAGGAGAGACCCAGTACTTC
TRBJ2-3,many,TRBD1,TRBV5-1,CASSGGDRVVTDTQYF,TGCGCCAGCAGCGGGGGGGACAGGGTTGTCACAGATACGCAGTATTTT
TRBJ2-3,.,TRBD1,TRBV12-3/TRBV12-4,CASSRQGPDTQYF,TGTGCCAGCAGTCGACAGGGACCAGATACGCAGTATTTT
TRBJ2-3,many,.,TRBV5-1,CASSLALDTQYF,TGCGCCAGCAGCTTGGCCCTAGATACGCAGTATTTT
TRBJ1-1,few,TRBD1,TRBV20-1,CSASRGTGDTEAFF,TGCAGTGCTAGCCGTGGGACAGGGGACACTGAAGCTTTCTTT
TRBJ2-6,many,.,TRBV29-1,CSVGEGGANVLTF,TGCAGCGTTGGCGAAGGGGGGGCCAACGTCCTGACTTTC
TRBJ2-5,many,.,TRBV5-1,CASVGETQYF,TGCGCCAGCGTGGGAGAGACCCAGTACTTC
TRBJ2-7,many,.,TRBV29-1,CSVDTQGPFSEQYF,TGCAGCGTTGATACTCAGGGCCCGTTTAGCGAGCAGTACTTC
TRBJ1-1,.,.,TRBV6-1,CASTLGGADTEAFF,TGTGCCAGCACGCTTGGGGGGGCGGACACTGAAGCTTTCTTT
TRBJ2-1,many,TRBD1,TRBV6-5,CASSFGTGGHNEQFF,TGTGCCAGCAGTTTCGGGACAGGGGGTCACAATGAGCAGTTCTTC
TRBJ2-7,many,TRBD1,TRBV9,CASSGPTDRAEQYF,TGTGCCAGCAGCGGCCCCACGGACAGGGCCGAGCAGTACTTC
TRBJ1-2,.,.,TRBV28,CASIARSNYGYTF,TGTGCCAGCATAGCCAGGTCTAACTATGGCTACACCTTC
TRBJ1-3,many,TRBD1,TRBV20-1,CSARPYYDRAGGNTIYF,TGCAGTGCTAGACCCTATTATGACAGGGCCGGGGGAAACACCATATATTTT
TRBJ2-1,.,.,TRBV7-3,CASSLMGVDEQFF,TGTGCCAGCAGCTTAATGGGAGTCGACGAGCAGTTCTTC
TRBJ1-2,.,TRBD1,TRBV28,CASSSRGRGFYYGYTF,TGTGCCAGCAGTAGCAGGGGGCGCGGGTTTTACTATGGCTACACCTTC
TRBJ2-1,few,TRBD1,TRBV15,CATSRAQGVYNEQFF,TGTGCCACCAGCAGAGCCCAGGGGGTTTACAATGAGCAGTTCTTC